This T cell receptor (beta chain) was captured by sequencing in a study of blood T cell repertoires in COVID-19. Across the study: Acute-phase and convalescent COVID-19 samples originated in the United States, Italy and Spain. PBMCs, B-cell-depleted T cells, or T cells provided the cDNA or gDNA that made up the material.

V gave up 10 bases and J gave up 3 bases, with 12 bases separating them. In germline, CDR1 is MNHEY, CDR2 SMNVEV (reference sequence). This CDR3 is built from 12 residues. Original processing methods: Estimation of nucleated cell counts was performed using reference gene primer amplification. Assay used: immunoSEQ multiplex PCR; TCRdb lists only in-frame clones, some missing. That table supplies the V and J calls and clone size; D and trimming were determined from the DNA. The sample includes about 84,000 clones, around four fifths seen only once; the top ten take roughly 36%. V and J are TRBV27 and TRBJ2-5; TRBD1 is a possible D gene (6 bases). The TCR originated in a man older than 75 with active or convalescent COVID-19. Sequenced sample: peripheral blood. This chain's CDR3 is CATGQGKETQYF. The CDR3 DNA sequence: TGTGCCACCGGTCAGGGGAAAGAGACCCAGTACTTC.